Reported below is one T cell receptor beta chain. The record originates from a study of cytomegalovirus exposure and HLA in healthy donors. Germline V gene lookup returns CDR1 WSHSY and CDR2 SAAADI. The ends lost 10 bases at V and 8 bases at J; junction bases unmatched: 11. This CDR3 has 13 amino acids. Measured with immunoSEQ multiplex PCR; TCRdb has only the in-frame clones, and not every one. Of about 140,000 clones detected, roughly 86% appear once; the ten largest clones hold 1.4%. Sequencing input: PBMCs. The chain joins TRBV10-2 to TRBJ1-2, with 9 positions matching TRBD1. The clonotype was recovered from a young woman in good health and CMV-seronegative. CDR3 sequence reads: CATWGQGHLGYTF. The CDR3 coding sequence is TGCGCCACCTGGGGACAGGGCCACTTGGGCTACACCTTC.